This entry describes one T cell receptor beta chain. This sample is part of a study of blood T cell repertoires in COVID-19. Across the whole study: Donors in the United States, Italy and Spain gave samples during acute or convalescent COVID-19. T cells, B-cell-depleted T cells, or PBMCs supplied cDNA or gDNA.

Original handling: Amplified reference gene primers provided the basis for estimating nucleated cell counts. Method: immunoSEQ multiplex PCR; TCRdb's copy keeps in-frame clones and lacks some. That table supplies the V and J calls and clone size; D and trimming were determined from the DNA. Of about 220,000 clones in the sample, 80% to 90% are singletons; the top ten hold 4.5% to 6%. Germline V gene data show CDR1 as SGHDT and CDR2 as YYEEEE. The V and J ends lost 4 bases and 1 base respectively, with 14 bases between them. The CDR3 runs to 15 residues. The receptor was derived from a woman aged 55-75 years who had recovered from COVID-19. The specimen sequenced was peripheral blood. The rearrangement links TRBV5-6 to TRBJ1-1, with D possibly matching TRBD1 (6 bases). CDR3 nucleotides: TGTGCCAGCAGCAACAGGGCCGATGGGAACACTGAAGCTTTCTTT. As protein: CASSNRADGNTEAFF.